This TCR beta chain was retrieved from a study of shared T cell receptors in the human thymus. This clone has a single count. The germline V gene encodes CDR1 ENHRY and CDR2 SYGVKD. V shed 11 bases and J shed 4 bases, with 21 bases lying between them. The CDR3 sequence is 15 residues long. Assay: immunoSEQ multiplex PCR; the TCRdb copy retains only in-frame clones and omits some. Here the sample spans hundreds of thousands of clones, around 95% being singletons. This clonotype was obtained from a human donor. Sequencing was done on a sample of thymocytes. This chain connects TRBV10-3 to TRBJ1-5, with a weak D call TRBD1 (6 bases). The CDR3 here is CAAAGDPSSNQPQHF. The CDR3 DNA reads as TGTGCCGCCGCAGGGGATCCCTCCAGTAATCAGCCCCAGCATTTT.